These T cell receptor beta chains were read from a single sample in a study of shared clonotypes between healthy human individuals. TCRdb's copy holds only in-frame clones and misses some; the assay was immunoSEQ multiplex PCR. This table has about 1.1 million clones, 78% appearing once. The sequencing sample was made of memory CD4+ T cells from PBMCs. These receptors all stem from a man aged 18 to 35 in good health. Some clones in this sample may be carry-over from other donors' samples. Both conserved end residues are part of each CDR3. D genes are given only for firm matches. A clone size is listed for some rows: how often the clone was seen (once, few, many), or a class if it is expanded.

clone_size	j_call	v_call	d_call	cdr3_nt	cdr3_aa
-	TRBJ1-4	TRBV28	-	TGTGCCAGCAGTTTGGCGCCGTCAATCAATGAAAAACTGTTTTTT	CASSLAPSINEKLFF
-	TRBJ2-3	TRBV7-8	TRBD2	TGTGCCAGCAGCTTAATAGCGGGTGGCACAGATACGCAGTATTTT	CASSLIAGGTDTQYF
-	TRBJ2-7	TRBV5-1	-	TGCGCCAGCAGCTTGCAGGGTACATTAACCTACGAGCAGTACTTC	CASSLQGTLTYEQYF
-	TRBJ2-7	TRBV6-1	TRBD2	TGTGCCAGCAGTGAAGAGGGACTAGCGACGACGGAGTACTTC	CASSEEGLATTEYF
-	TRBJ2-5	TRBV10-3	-	TGTGCCATCAGTGGTCCTCGACTATCCGAAGAGACCCAGTACTTC	CAISGPRLSEETQYF
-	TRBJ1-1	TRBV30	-	TGTGCCTGGCGCCCTACAGGGTACACTGAAGCTTTCTTT	CAWRPTGYTEAFF
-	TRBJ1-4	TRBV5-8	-	TGTGCCAGCGCCTTCTTTAATGAAAAACTGTTTTTT	CASAFFNEKLFF
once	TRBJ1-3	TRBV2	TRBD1	TGTGCCAGCAGCGGAGGACAGGGGACTCACTCTGGAAACACCATATATTTT	CASSGGQGTHSGNTIYF
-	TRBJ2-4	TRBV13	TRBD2	TGTGCCAGCAGCTCCGTCAATGTTGTGGGAGGGGCAAACATTCAGTACTTC	CASSSVNVVGGANIQYF
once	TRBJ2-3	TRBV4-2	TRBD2	TGTGCCAGCAAGGCTAGCGGGAGGAACACAGATACGCAGTATTTT	CASKASGRNTDTQYF
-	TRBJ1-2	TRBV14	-	TGTGCCAGCAGCCAGGGGCTGGACTATGGCTACACCTTC	CASSQGLDYGYTF
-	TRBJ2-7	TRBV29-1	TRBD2	TGCAGCGTTGAGGGACTAGCGGGTGCCTCCTACGAGCAGTACTTC	CSVEGLAGASYEQYF
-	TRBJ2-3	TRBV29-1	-	TGCAGCGTTCGTTGGGGGCAGGCGGGCGCAGATACGCAGTATTTT	CSVRWGQAGADTQYF
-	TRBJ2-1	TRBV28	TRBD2	TGTGCCAGCAGGACTAGCGGGAGAGGCTACAATGAGCAGTTCTTC	CASRTSGRGYNEQFF
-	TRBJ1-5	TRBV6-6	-	TGTGCCAGCAGCGCCCGACAAATATCCCCCGATCAGCCCCAGCATTTT	CASSARQISPDQPQHF
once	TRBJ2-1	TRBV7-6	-	TGTGCCAGCAGCTTTGTAGTAAGTGAGCAGTTCTTC	CASSFVVSEQFF
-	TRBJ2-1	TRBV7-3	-	TGTGCCAGCAGCTTAACCGGGAGCAATGAGCAGTTCTTC	CASSLTGSNEQFF
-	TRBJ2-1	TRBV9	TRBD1	TGTGCCAGCAGCACCCAGGGGGCCGACAATGAGCAGTTCTTC	CASSTQGADNEQFF
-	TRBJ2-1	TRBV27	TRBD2	TGTGCCAGCAGTTTAAACGGCGGGAGGTCGGTTGAGCAGTTCTTC	CASSLNGGRSVEQFF
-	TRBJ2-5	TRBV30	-	TGTGCCTGGGCTCAGGGAGAGACCCAGTACTTC	CAWAQGETQYF
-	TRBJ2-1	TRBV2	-	TGTGCCAGCACGACTATTTTGGAGATGGGGCAGTTCTTC	CASTTILEMGQFF
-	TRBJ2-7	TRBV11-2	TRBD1	TGTGCCAGCAGCTCGATACGACAGGGAGCCTACGAGCAGTACTTC	CASSSIRQGAYEQYF
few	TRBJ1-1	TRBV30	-	TGTGGGGGAGGTCGGAACACTGAAGCTTTCTTT	CGGGRNTEAFF
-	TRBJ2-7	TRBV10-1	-	TGCGCCAGCAGTCCCGGGACCCCAGACGAGCAGTACTTC	CASSPGTPDEQYF
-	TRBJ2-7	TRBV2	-	TGTGCCAGCAGGAGGACACGCTCCTACGAGCAGTACTTC	CASRRTRSYEQYF
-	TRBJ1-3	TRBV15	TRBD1	TGTGCCACCAGCAGAGATGTCCAGGGGGCTGGAAACACCATATATTTT	CATSRDVQGAGNTIYF
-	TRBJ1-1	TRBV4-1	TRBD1	TGCGCCAGCAGCCGCTTACTACAGGGGAGGGCCACTGAAGCTTTCTTT	CASSRLLQGRATEAFF
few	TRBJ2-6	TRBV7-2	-	TGTGCCAGCAGCTTACAGGGGCCAAACTCTGGGGCCAACGTCCTGACTTTC	CASSLQGPNSGANVLTF
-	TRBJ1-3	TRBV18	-	TGTGCCAGCTCTCTCGGACGAGGCTCTGGAAACACCATATATTTT	CASSLGRGSGNTIYF
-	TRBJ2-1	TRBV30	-	TGTGCCTGGAACCCAACGACCCAAGACTCCTACAATGAGCAGTTCTTC	CAWNPTTQDSYNEQFF
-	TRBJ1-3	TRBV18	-	TGTGCCAGCTCACCACGGGGGAGCTCTGGAAACACCATATATTTT	CASSPRGSSGNTIYF
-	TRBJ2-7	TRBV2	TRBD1	TGTGCCAGCCGACGCAACCTAAGGGACAGGAGCTCCTACGAGCAGTACTTC	CASRRNLRDRSSYEQYF
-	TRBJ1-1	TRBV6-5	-	TGTGCCAGCAGTTACCTCCAGGGAGGTACTGAAGCTTTCTTT	CASSYLQGGTEAFF
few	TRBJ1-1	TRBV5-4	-	TGTGCCAGCAGCTTGCCCGCTGGGAGGAGCGCTGAAGCTTTCTTT	CASSLPAGRSAEAFF
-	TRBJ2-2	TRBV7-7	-	TGTGCCAGCAGCCCGGGGCCGTGGGACACCGGGGAGCTGTTTTTT	CASSPGPWDTGELFF
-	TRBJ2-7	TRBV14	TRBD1	TGTGCCAGCAGCCCACTAGGATCGACAGGGTACTACGAGCAGTACTTC	CASSPLGSTGYYEQYF
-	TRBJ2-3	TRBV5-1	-	TGCGCCAGCAGCTTGGGACTTTCCTTGGATACGCAGTATTTT	CASSLGLSLDTQYF
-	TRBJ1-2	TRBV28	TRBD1	TGTGCCAGCAGTGGGGGACAGGCCCTAGGCGGCTACACCTTC	CASSGGQALGGYTF
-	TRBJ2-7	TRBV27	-	TGTGCCAGCACTCGGGGAAGGGGGGATGAGCAGTACTTC	CASTRGRGDEQYF
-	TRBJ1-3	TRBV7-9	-	TGTGCCAGCAGCTTGGGGCTTTCTGGAAACACCATATATTTT	CASSLGLSGNTIYF
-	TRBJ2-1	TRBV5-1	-	TGCGCCAGCAGCTTGGCCGGGCGGGGGCCCTCCTACAATGAGCAGTTCTTC	CASSLAGRGPSYNEQFF
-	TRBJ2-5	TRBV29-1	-	TGCAGCGTTTTATTGCAAGGGAGGAGGCAAGAGACCCAGTACTTC	CSVLLQGRRQETQYF
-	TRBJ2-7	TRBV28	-	TGTGCCAGCAGTTTATCACCTGACTGGAGCTCCTACGAGCAGTACTTC	CASSLSPDWSSYEQYF
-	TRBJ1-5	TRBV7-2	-	TGTGCCAGCAGCTACGAACGACGACAGCCCCAGCATTTT	CASSYERRQPQHF
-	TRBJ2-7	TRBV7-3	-	TGTGCCAGCAGCTTAAGTCCCAACGTGGGGGAGCAGTACTTC	CASSLSPNVGEQYF
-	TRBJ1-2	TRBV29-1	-	TGCAGCGCTGGCCCCCTTACAGGGCCGCGTGGCTACACCTTC	CSAGPLTGPRGYTF
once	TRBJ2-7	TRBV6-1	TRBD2	TGTGCCAGCAGTAAACTAGCGGGCTCCTACGAGCAGTACTTC	CASSKLAGSYEQYF
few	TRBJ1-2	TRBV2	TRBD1	TGTGCCACCAGAGACAGGGATTATGGCTACACCTTC	CATRDRDYGYTF
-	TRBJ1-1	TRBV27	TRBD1	TGTGCCAGCAGACGACAGGGGCTTGAAGCTTTCTTT	CASRRQGLEAFF
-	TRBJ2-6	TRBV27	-	TGTGCCAGCAGGGGGATAGCTTTATCCGGGGCCAACGTCCTGACTTTC	CASRGIALSGANVLTF
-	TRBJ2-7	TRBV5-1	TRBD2	TGCGCCAGCAGCTCGGCCGGTGAACTAGCGTGGTCCGAGCAGTACTTC	CASSSAGELAWSEQYF
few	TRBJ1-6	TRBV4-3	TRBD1	TGCGCCAGCAGCCAAGCCCAGTGGGACAGAAGCTCCTATAATTCACCCCTCCACTTT	CASSQAQWDRSSYNSPLHF
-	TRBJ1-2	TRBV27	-	TGTGCCAGCAGGCCCCGCCTGGGGGGAATTTTCTATGGCTACACCTTC	CASRPRLGGIFYGYTF
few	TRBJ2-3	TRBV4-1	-	TGCGCCAGCAGTTCCGGGGGATCTGGAGATACGCAGTATTTT	CASSSGGSGDTQYF